This T cell receptor beta chain was documented in a study of cytomegalovirus exposure and HLA in healthy donors. Study findings and constraints: Later on, analysis showed that most CMV-associated TCR beta chains appeared to be HLA-restricted. Earlier findings revealed that most TCR beta V segments proved productive either about 90% or about 30% of the time. For cytomegalovirus status, the classifier reportedly gave diagnoses with high specificity and sensitivity.

Points on this clone: The target antigen is unknown.

Germline loops: CDR1 ENHRY, CDR2 SYGVKD. V lost 3 bases to trimming and J lost 5 bases; unmatched junction nucleotides: 11. The CDR3 contains 17 residues. The PCR used 60 Vbeta and 13 Jbeta primers. Repertoires were generated with immunoSEQ multiplex PCR, while TCRdb's copy carries only in-frame clones and drops some. The sample contains 150,000 to 200,000 clones, around 75% of which appear only once. What was sequenced was PBMCs. V gene TRBV10-3 combines with J gene TRBJ2-1, with 9 nucleotides matching TRBD2. This receptor was taken from a human donor in good health. The CDR3: CAISESGGTEWDNEQFF. The CDR3 bases are TGTGCCATCAGTGAAAGCGGGGGGACTGAATGGGACAATGAGCAGTTCTTC.